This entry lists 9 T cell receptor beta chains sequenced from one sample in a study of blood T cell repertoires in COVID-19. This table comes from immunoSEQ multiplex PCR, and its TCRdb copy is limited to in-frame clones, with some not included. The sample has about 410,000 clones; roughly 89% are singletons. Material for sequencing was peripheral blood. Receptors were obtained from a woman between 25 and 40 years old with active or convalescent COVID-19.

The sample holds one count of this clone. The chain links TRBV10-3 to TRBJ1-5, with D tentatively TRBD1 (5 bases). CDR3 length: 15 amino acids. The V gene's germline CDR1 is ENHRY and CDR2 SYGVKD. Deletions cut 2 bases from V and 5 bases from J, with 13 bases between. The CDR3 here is CAISETSGFYQPQHF. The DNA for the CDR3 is TGTGCCATCAGTGAGACGTCAGGGTTTTATCAGCCCCAGCATTTT.

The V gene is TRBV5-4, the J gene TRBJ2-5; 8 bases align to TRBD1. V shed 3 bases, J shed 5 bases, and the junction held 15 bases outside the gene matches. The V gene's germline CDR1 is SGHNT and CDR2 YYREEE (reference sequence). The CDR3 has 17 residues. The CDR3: CASSSGQDPNGGETQYF. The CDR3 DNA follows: TGTGCCAGCAGCTCGGGACAGGACCCCAATGGTGGGGAGACCCAGTACTTC.

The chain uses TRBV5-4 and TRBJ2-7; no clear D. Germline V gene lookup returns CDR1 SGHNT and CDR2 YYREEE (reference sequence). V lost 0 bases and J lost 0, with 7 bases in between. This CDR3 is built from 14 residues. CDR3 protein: CASSLDLYSYEQYF. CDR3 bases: TGTGCCAGCAGCTTGGACTTATACTCCTACGAGCAGTACTTC.

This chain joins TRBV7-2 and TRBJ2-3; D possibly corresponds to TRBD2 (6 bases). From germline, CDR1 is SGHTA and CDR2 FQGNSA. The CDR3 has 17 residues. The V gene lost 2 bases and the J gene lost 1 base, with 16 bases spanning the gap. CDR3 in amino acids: CASSLMGLGLGTDTQYF. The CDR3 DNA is TGTGCCAGCAGCTTAATGGGACTGGGGCTCGGCACAGATACGCAGTATTTT.

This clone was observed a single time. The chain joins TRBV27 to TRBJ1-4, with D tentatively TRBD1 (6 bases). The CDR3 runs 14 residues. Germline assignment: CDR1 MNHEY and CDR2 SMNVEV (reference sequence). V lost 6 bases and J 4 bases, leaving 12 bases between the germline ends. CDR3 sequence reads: CASRSRGINEKLFF. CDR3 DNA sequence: TGTGCCAGCAGATCGAGGGGGATTAATGAAAAACTGTTTTTT.

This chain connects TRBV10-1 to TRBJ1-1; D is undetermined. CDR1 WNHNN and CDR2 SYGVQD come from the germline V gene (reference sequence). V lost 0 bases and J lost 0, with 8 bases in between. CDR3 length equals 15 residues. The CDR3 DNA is TGCGCCAGCAGTGAGTCGAACATCGTGAACACTGAAGCTTTCTTT. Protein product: CASSESNIVNTEAFF.

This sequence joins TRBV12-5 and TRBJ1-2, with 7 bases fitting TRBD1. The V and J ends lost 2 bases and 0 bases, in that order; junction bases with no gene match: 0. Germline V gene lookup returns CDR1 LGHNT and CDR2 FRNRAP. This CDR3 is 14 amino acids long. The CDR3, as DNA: TGTGCTAGTGGTTTGACAGGGGCTAACTATGGCTACACCTTC. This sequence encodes CASGLTGANYGYTF. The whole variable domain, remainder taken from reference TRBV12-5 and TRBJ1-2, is DARVTQTPRHKVTEMGQEVTMRCQPILGHNTVFWYRQTMMQGLELLAYFRNRAPLDDSGMPKDRFSAEMPDATLATLKIQPSEPRDSAVYFCASGLTGANYGYTFGSGTRLTVV.

The CDR3 is CASSLVRASSPLHF. The DNA of the CDR3 is TGTGCCAGCAGCTTAGTCAGGGCGAGTTCACCCCTCCACTTT. The V and J genes are TRBV7-9 and TRBJ1-6; TRBD1 is a possible D gene (5 bases). CDR1 is SEHNR, CDR2 FQNEAQ, per germline (reference sequence). This CDR3 is built from 14 residues. V shed 1 base and J shed 9 bases, with 10 bases lying between them.

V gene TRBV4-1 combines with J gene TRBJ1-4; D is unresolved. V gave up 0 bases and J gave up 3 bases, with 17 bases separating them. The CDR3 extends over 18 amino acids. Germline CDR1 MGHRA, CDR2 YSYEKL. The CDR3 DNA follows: TGCGCCAGCAGCCAAGATCAGGAGGTGGTTCTGGCTAATGAAAAACTGTTTTTT. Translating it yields CASSQDQEVVLANEKLFF.